This TCR beta chain originates from a study of blood T cell repertoires in COVID-19. About the research overall: COVID-19 samples, acute and convalescent, were from the United States, Italy and Spain. PBMCs, B-cell-depleted T cells, or T cells provided the cDNA or gDNA that made up the material.

V was clipped by 7 bases and J by 8 bases; unmatched bases: 7. This CDR3 region has 14 residues. CDR1 and CDR2 from the germline V gene are LNHDA and SQIVND (reference sequence). How the authors handled the data: Estimated nucleated cell counts came from reference gene primer amplification. Repertoires were generated with immunoSEQ multiplex PCR, while TCRdb's copy carries only in-frame clones and drops some. The DNA gave D and trimming, while V, J and clone size come from that table. In the table there are approximately 75,000 clones, 65% to 90% of which are singletons. The chain employs TRBV19 and TRBJ2-1; TRBD2 agrees at 11 bases. The clonotype was recovered from a woman between 45 and 60 years old with acute or convalescent COVID-19. Sequencing used peripheral blood. CDR3 residues: CASKLAGAFDEQFF. CDR3 nucleotide sequence: TGTGCCAGTAAACTAGCGGGAGCTTTTGATGAGCAGTTCTTC.